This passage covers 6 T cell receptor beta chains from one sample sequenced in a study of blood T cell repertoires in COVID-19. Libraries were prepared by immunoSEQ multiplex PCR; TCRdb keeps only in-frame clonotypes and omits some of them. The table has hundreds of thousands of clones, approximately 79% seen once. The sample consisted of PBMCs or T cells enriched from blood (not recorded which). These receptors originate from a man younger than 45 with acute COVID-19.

The CDR3 DNA is TGTGCCAGCAGCTCCCAAGACAGGGGGAGGTACACAGATACGCAGTATTTT. As protein: CASSSQDRGRYTDTQYF. The chain is built from TRBV7-2 and TRBJ2-3; 9 bases fit TRBD1. This CDR3 has 17 residues. Trimming took 4 bases from V and 2 from J; bases not matched to a gene: 10. Germline assignment: CDR1 SGHTA and CDR2 FQGNSA.

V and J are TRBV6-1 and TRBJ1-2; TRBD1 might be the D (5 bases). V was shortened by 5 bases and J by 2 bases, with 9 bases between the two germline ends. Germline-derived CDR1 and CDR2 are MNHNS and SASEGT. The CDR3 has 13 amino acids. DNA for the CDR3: TGTGCCAGCAGTTCCCAGGGAAACTATGGCTACACCTTC. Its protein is CASSSQGNYGYTF.

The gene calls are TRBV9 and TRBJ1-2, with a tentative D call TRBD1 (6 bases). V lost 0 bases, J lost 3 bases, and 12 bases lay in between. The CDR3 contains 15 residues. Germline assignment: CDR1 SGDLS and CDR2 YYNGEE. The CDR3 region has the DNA TGTGCCAGCAGCGTAGCTACAGGGCCTGACTATGGCTACACCTTC. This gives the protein CASSVATGPDYGYTF.

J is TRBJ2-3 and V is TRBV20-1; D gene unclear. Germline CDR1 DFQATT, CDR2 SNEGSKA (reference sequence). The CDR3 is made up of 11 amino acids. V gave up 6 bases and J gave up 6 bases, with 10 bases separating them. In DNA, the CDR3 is TGCAGTGCAGACGACTCGGATACGCAGTATTTT. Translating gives CSADDSDTQYF.

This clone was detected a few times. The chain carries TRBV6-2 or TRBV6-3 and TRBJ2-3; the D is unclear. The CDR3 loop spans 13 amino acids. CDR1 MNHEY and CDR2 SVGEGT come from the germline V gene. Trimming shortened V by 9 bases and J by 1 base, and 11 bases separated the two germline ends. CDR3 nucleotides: TGTGCCAGTAGTACGAGTCGCACAGATACGCAGTATTTT. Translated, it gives CASSTSRTDTQYF.

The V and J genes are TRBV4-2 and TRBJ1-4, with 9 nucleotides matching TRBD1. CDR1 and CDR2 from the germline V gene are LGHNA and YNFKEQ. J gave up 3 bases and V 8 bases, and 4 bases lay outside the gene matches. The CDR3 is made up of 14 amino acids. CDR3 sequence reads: CASQWTGANEKLFF. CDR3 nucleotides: TGTGCCAGCCAGTGGACAGGGGCTAATGAAAAACTGTTTTTT.